Listed here are 24 T cell receptor beta chains from one sample, sequenced in a study of T cells in Graves' hyperthyroidism and ophthalmopathy. The CDR3 regions of TCR beta were amplified from RNA transcripts. The HTBI set primed first-round TCR CDR3 RT-PCR. TCRdb reprocessed the multiplex PCR reads via MiXCR and lists one record per CDR3 protein. This sample has approximately 640,000 distinct CDR3 sequences, with roughly 15% found just once. The sequencing sample was made of blood. These receptors came from a woman in her twenties or thirties with Graves' hyperthyroidism.

This clonotype has only a few counts. This chain links TRBV20-1 with TRBJ1-4, with TRBD1 identical over 7 bases. Germline CDR1 DFQATT, CDR2 SNEGSKA (reference sequence). J gave up 6 bases and V 5 bases, and 15 bases lay outside the gene matches. This CDR3 comprises 16 residues. CDR3 in amino acids: CSAGYLGDSNYEKLFF. CDR3 in DNA: TGCAGTGCTGGTTACCTTGGGGACAGCAATTATGAAAAACTGTTTTTT.

This clonotype was seen many times. This rearrangement joins TRBV28 to TRBJ2-5, with a weak D call TRBD2 (5 bases). V was shortened by 2 bases and J by 5 bases, with 18 bases between the two germline ends. The germline gives CDR1 MDHEN, CDR2 SYDVKM. This CDR3 is built from 16 residues. The CDR3 sequence: CASSLQVGDVRETQYF. CDR3 nucleotide sequence: TGTGCCAGCAGTTTACAGGTGGGAGATGTACGTGAGACCCAGTACTTC.

This clonotype appeared a few times. The V and J genes are TRBV20-1 and TRBJ2-6; D uncertain. Per germline, CDR1 DFQATT and CDR2 SNEGSKA (reference sequence). Trimming stripped 0 bases from V and 0 bases from J, with 6 bases between. CDR3 length equals 15 residues. As DNA, the CDR3 is TGCAGTGCTAGAGAGAGAAGCTCTGGGGCCAACGTCCTGACTTTC. Translated: CSARERSSGANVLTF.

This clonotype showed up just a few times. The chain combines TRBV6-1 with TRBJ2-2; D uncertain. V lost 8 bases, J lost 1 base, and 11 bases lay in between. The CDR3 has 14 amino acids. Per the germline V gene, CDR1 is MNHNS and CDR2 is SASEGT. The DNA of the CDR3 is TGTGCCAGCCTCAAGAGCCAGAACACCGGGGAGCTGTTTTTT. It specifies CASLKSQNTGELFF.

The CDR3 here is CASSVHGQGDTEAFF. In DNA form, the CDR3 reads TGTGCCAGCAGCGTTCACGGACAGGGCGACACTGAAGCTTTCTTT. The chain is built from TRBV9 and TRBJ1-1; 8 bases are a match to TRBD1. J lost 3 bases, V lost 2 bases, and 6 bases had no gene match. CDR1 SGDLS and CDR2 YYNGEE come from the germline V gene. The CDR3 extends over 15 amino acids.

With respect to this clonotype: This may be a read error, as it is one base from a much larger clone. This chain joins TRBV29-1 and TRBJ1-2; D remains ambiguous. The V gene's germline CDR1 is SQVTM and CDR2 ANQGSEA. The CDR3 extends over 12 amino acids. CDR3 protein: CSAWAQTYGYSF. CDR3 DNA sequence: TGCAGCGCCTGGGCCCAGACCTATGGCTACTCCTTC.

The sample holds many counts of this clonotype. This sequence joins TRBV28 and TRBJ2-7; D call uncertain. The germline gives CDR1 MDHEN, CDR2 SYDVKM. The ends were cut back, 6 bases at V and 3 bases at J, with 12 bases in the middle. The CDR3 is 13 residues long. The CDR3, as DNA: TGTGCCAGCAGCCAGCACCCTCGCTACGAGCAGTACTTC. Protein: CASSQHPRYEQYF.

This clonotype was seen ten or more times. The chain recombines TRBV28 with TRBJ2-1, with no clear D. The CDR3 runs 16 residues. V lost 3 bases, J lost 4 bases, and 16 bases lay in between. Looked up from germline, CDR1 is MDHEN and CDR2 is SYDVKM. CDR3: CASSFTHTKGYNEQFF. CDR3 nucleotides: TGTGCCAGCAGTTTCACCCACACGAAGGGTTACAATGAGCAGTTCTTC. The full variable domain, completed using reference TRBV28 and TRBJ2-1, is DVKVTQSSRYLVKRTGEKVFLECVQDMDHENMFWYRQDPGLGLRLIYFSYDVKMKEKGDIPEGYSVSREKKERFSLILESASTNQTSMYLCASSFTHTKGYNEQFFGPGTRLTVL.

This clonotype was found many times. The chain carries TRBV7-9 and TRBJ1-6; no definite D call. The CDR3 sequence is 14 residues long. Trimming took off 4 bases at V and 11 bases at J, with 15 bases between the two ends. Germline values: CDR1 SEHNR, CDR2 FQNEAQ (reference sequence). CDR3 sequence (DNA): TGTGCCAGCAGCTCCGACGGCACAATTGCACCCCTCCACTTT. Encoded protein: CASSSDGTIAPLHF.

The chain joins TRBV5-6 to TRBJ2-3; 7 positions agree with TRBD2. The ends lost 0 bases at V and 6 bases at J; junction bases unmatched: 10. The CDR3 contains 16 residues. From germline, CDR1 is SGHDT and CDR2 YYEEEE. The CDR3: CASSLVVAGVGDTQYF. The CDR3 DNA is TGTGCCAGCAGCTTGGTAGTGGCGGGAGTCGGGGATACGCAGTATTTT.

This clonotype was detected ten times or more. The chain has TRBV28 and TRBJ2-7; TRBD1 agrees at 7 bases. The V gene end was trimmed by 5 bases and the J gene end by 6 bases; junction bases not matched to a gene: 7. Germline V gene lookup returns CDR1 MDHEN and CDR2 SYDVKM. This CDR3 has 13 residues. CDR3 loop: CASSNDRASEQYF. Here the CDR3 DNA reads TGTGCCAGCAGTAACGACAGGGCCAGCGAGCAGTACTTC.

The table lists this clonotype with many counts. J is TRBJ1-5 and V is TRBV12-3 or TRBV12-4; D gene unclear. Trimming left V 7 bases short and J 2 bases short, with 12 bases between. The CDR3 covers 14 residues. CDR3 sequence reads: CASKKYIGNQPQHF. For the CDR3, the DNA is TGTGCCAGCAAGAAGTACATCGGCAATCAGCCCCAGCATTTT.

Regarding this clonotype: This may arise from a read error, as a much more abundant clone is one base away. The chain carries TRBV5-6 and TRBJ2-7; weak D call: TRBD2 (6 bases). V was trimmed by 4 bases and J by 4 bases, leaving 18 bases between them. Germline loops: CDR1 SGHDT, CDR2 YYEEEE. This CDR3 has 15 amino acids. CDR3 in DNA: TGTGCCAGCAGCCCCGGACGCTCGGCGGGGTACGAGCAGTACTTC. Residues: CASSPGRSAGYEQYF.

This clonotype was observed a few times. The gene calls are TRBV29-1 and TRBJ1-2; 7 bases fit TRBD1. The CDR3 is 12 amino acids. V was pared by 0 bases and J by 8 bases, with 3 bases of the junction left unmatched. Germline V gives CDR1 SQVTM, CDR2 ANQGSEA. The CDR3 here is CSVEDRTGGYTF. The CDR3 nucleotides are TGCAGCGTTGAAGATCGGACAGGCGGCTACACCTTC.

This chain connects TRBV4-2 to TRBJ1-1; perhaps TRBD1 as D (6 bases). From germline, CDR1 is LGHNA and CDR2 YNFKEQ. V shed 4 bases and J shed 3 bases, with 12 bases lying between them. The CDR3 is made up of 14 amino acids. CDR3 protein: CASSREPGDTEAFF. DNA for the CDR3: TGTGCCAGCAGCCGAGAGCCAGGGGACACTGAAGCTTTCTTT.

This clonotype has a single count. The rearrangement links TRBV12-3 or TRBV12-4 to TRBJ1-6; D unresolved. The V gene lost 3 bases and the J gene lost 4 bases, with 10 bases spanning the gap. This CDR3 has 15 residues. DNA for the CDR3: TGTGCCAGCAGTTTGTTAGGGCAGTATAATTCACCCCTCCACTTT. The encoded protein is CASSLLGQYNSPLHF.

J is TRBJ2-2 and V is TRBV7-3; 12 bases align to TRBD1. The CDR3 totals 18 residues. V lost 1 base to trimming and J lost 3 bases; unmatched junction nucleotides: 6. Germline values: CDR1 SGHTA, CDR2 FQGTGA. CDR3 residues: CASSLIGTGGAYTGELFF. CDR3 coding DNA: TGTGCCAGCAGCTTAATAGGGACAGGGGGCGCTTACACCGGGGAGCTGTTTTTT.

This chain connects TRBV20-1 to TRBJ1-4, with a weak D call TRBD1 (6 bases). There are 16 residues in the CDR3. Trimming removed 0 bases at V and 0 bases at J, with 11 bases between. Per germline, CDR1 DFQATT and CDR2 SNEGSKA (reference sequence). The DNA of the CDR3 is TGCAGTGCTAGAGAAGTGGGGGCAGCAACTAATGAAAAACTGTTTTTT. Encoded protein: CSAREVGAATNEKLFF.

V and J are TRBV20-1 and TRBJ1-6, with a tentative D call TRBD1 (5 bases). The CDR3 extends over 12 amino acids. Trimming removed 7 bases at V and 7 bases at J, with 11 bases between. Per the germline V gene, CDR1 is DFQATT and CDR2 is SNEGSKA (reference sequence). In nucleotides, the CDR3 is TGCAGTGGGAAGGGGCCGAATTCACCCCTCCACTTT. Amino acids: CSGKGPNSPLHF.

The CDR3 bases are TGTGCCAGCAGACCCGACAGGGCTGGAAACACCATATATTTT. This encodes CASRPDRAGNTIYF. The chain recombines TRBV6-1 with TRBJ1-3; 7 nucleotides match TRBD1. V lost 6 bases to trimming and J lost 2 bases; unmatched junction nucleotides: 4. The length of the CDR3 is 14 residues. Germline V CDR1 and CDR2: MNHNS, SASEGT.

This clonotype was found a few times. The gene calls are TRBV6-2 or TRBV6-3 and TRBJ2-6; D uncertain. Germline loops: CDR1 MNHEY, CDR2 SVGEGT. Trimming shortened V by 10 bases and J by 0 bases, and 4 bases separated the two germline ends. This CDR3 is 12 amino acids long. Here the CDR3 DNA reads TGTGCCATTTTCTCTGGGGCCAACGTCCTGACTTTC. This translates into CAIFSGANVLTF.

The chain is built from TRBV11-3 and TRBJ2-5; the D call may be TRBD1 or TRBD2 (6 bases each). CDR1 is SGHNT and CDR2 is YENEEA in the germline V gene. The CDR3 spans 15 residues. V was pared by 0 bases and J by 3 bases, with 11 bases between. The CDR3 spells CASSLDSRGEETQYF. CDR3 coding DNA: TGTGCCAGCAGCTTAGATTCTAGGGGGGAAGAGACCCAGTACTTC.

Ten or more counts support this clonotype. This rearrangement joins TRBV6-5 to TRBJ1-1, with D tentatively TRBD1 (5 bases). V dropped 2 bases and J dropped 1 base, with 11 bases sitting between them. Looked up from germline, CDR1 is MNHEY and CDR2 is SVGAGI. CDR3 length equals 15 residues. The CDR3 is CASSYGAGPNTEAFF. In nucleotides, the CDR3 is TGTGCCAGCAGTTACGGGGCAGGACCGAACACTGAAGCTTTCTTT.

This clonotype was detected many times. The chain combines TRBV3-1 with TRBJ1-1; possibly TRBD1 for D (6 bases). Deletions cut 4 bases from V and 4 bases from J, with 13 bases between. This CDR3 has 14 amino acids. Germline-derived CDR1 and CDR2 are LGHDT and YNNKEL (reference sequence). This CDR3 is CASSPRGSITEAFF. The CDR3 nucleotides read TGTGCCAGCAGCCCAAGGGGGAGTATCACTGAAGCTTTCTTT.